The 21 T cell receptor beta chains listed next were all sequenced from one sample in a study of blood T cell repertoires in COVID-19. This table comes from immunoSEQ multiplex PCR, and its TCRdb copy is limited to in-frame clones, with some not included. This sample has approximately 250,000 clones, with approximately 86% found just once. Sequenced input: peripheral blood. Source of these receptors: a man aged 40-55 years with active or convalescent COVID-19.

The CDR3 loop reads CASSVRGISYNEQFF. In nucleotides, the CDR3 is TGTGCCAGTAGTGTCCGCGGAATCTCCTACAATGAGCAGTTCTTC. The genes are TRBV19 and TRBJ2-1; no firm D call. Germline V CDR1 and CDR2: LNHDA, SQIVND (reference sequence). With 5 bases removed from V and 0 bases from J, the gap between germline ends came to 11 bases. There are 15 residues in the CDR3.

The V gene is TRBV27, the J gene TRBJ2-7; a possible D gene is TRBD2 (6 bases). This CDR3 has 16 amino acids. The germline V gene has CDR1 MNHEY and CDR2 SMNVEV (reference sequence). The V gene lost 3 bases and the J gene lost 0 bases, with 15 bases spanning the gap. CDR3 loop: CASSFFAGRSSYEQYF. The CDR3 DNA is TGTGCCAGCAGTTTCTTCGCGGGGCGGAGCTCCTACGAGCAGTACTTC.

This chain joins TRBV7-2 and TRBJ2-7; TRBD1 matches 7 bases. The CDR3 covers 15 residues. V lost 6 bases, J lost 2 bases, and 10 bases stayed unmatched. Looked up from germline, CDR1 is SGHTA and CDR2 is FQGNSA. The CDR3 DNA sequence: TGTGCCAGCAGGGACGCCCGGGACAGCCCCTACGAGCAGTACTTC. Translated: CASRDARDSPYEQYF.

This sequence joins TRBV2 and TRBJ2-7; TRBD1 aligns across 8 bases. CDR1 is SNHLY, CDR2 FYNNEI, per germline. With V trimmed by 6 bases and J by 2 bases, 6 bases remained unmatched. This CDR3 is 14 amino acids long. In DNA, the CDR3 is TGTGCCAGCAGGCTGGACAGGGCGACCTACGAGCAGTACTTC. The encoded protein is CASRLDRATYEQYF.

The chain employs TRBV4-1 and TRBJ2-7; 7 bases align to TRBD1. Trimming removed 1 base from V and 2 bases from J; junction bases left unmatched: 5. This CDR3 contains 15 residues. Germline CDR1 reads MGHRA; CDR2 reads YSYEKL. The CDR3 protein is CASSQVQGVAYEQYF. CDR3 bases: TGCGCCAGCAGCCAAGTGCAGGGGGTAGCCTACGAGCAGTACTTC.

This chain links TRBV9 with TRBJ2-5; a possible D gene is TRBD1 (6 bases). The length of the CDR3 is 15 residues. The V end was cut by 5 bases, the J end by 5 bases, with 19 bases between. CDR1 is SGDLS and CDR2 is YYNGEE in the germline V gene. The CDR3 is CASSPTGGWGETQYF. The CDR3 DNA sequence: TGTGCCAGCAGTCCGACAGGCGGGTGGGGGGAGACCCAGTACTTC.

This clone was detected only once. The CDR3 nucleotides are TGCGCCAGCAGCTTGTTTTTGGGGACAGGGACGACCGGGGAGCTGTTTTTT. It translates to CASSLFLGTGTTGELFF. The chain joins TRBV5-1 to TRBJ2-2; 9 positions agree with TRBD1. Germline CDR1 and CDR2: SGHRS and YFSETQ. The CDR3 is made up of 17 amino acids. Trimming took 1 base from V and 5 from J; bases not matched to a gene: 9.

This chain links TRBV14 with TRBJ2-3; the D is unclear. Germline loops: CDR1 SGHDN, CDR2 FVKESK. The CDR3 length is 16 residues. V was cut by 0 bases and J by 2 bases, with 12 bases left in between. CDR3 nucleotides: TGTGCCAGCAGCCAAGATCCTAACCCGATCACAGATACGCAGTATTTT. Translated: CASSQDPNPITDTQYF.

This chain uses TRBV27 with TRBJ2-3, with D possibly matching TRBD1 (6 bases). The V and J ends lost 6 bases and 0 bases respectively, with 13 bases between them. The CDR3 length is 15 residues. Germline CDR1 is MNHEY and CDR2 is SMNVEV (reference sequence). Here the CDR3 reads CASRGRGTSTDTQYF. The CDR3, as DNA: TGTGCCAGCAGGGGCAGGGGCACTAGCACAGATACGCAGTATTTT.

The genes are TRBV5-1 and TRBJ1-5; the D gene is possibly TRBD1 (6 bases). Germline CDR1 is SGHRS and CDR2 is YFSETQ. The CDR3 consists of 14 residues. V dropped 4 bases and J dropped 7 bases, with 15 bases sitting between them. The CDR3 bases are TGCGCCAGCAGCCCAGACAGGAGAGGACAGCCCCAGCATTTT. It specifies CASSPDRRGQPQHF.

V gene TRBV18 combines with J gene TRBJ2-5; D is unclear. The V end lost 3 bases, the J end lost 4 bases, and 9 bases lay between the germline ends. The length of the CDR3 is 13 residues. Germline assignment: CDR1 KGHSH and CDR2 LQKENI. CDR3 sequence reads: CASSPPVVETQYF. CDR3 coding DNA: TGTGCCAGCTCACCCCCGGTTGTAGAGACCCAGTACTTC.

This clone appeared many times. The chain recombines TRBV21-1 with TRBJ1-5. TRBV21-1 is a pseudogene locus. This CDR3 is 17 amino acids long. CDR3 bases: TGTGCCAGCGCACTTAGGGGGGGCAGGGCCTTCAATCAGCCCCAGCATTTT. It yields the protein CASALRGGRAFNQPQHF.

The J gene is TRBJ1-1, the V gene TRBV28; D is unclear. The CDR3 spans 12 residues. Germline V gene data show CDR1 as MDHEN and CDR2 as SYDVKM. Trimming took off 2 bases at V and 5 bases at J, with 6 bases between the two ends. The CDR3 DNA sequence: TGTGCCAGCAGTTTAGGGCGAACTGAAGCTTTCTTT. Encoded protein: CASSLGRTEAFF.

This clone showed up just a few times. This chain uses TRBV11-2 with TRBJ1-3; D remains ambiguous. The V and J ends lost 2 bases and 0 bases respectively, with 14 bases between them. This CDR3 contains 17 residues. Germline CDR1 and CDR2: SGHAT and FQNNGV. The CDR3 coding sequence is TGTGCCAGCAGCTTATACGGGTCTTTGAACTCTGGAAACACCATATATTTT. This encodes CASSLYGSLNSGNTIYF.

The chain has TRBV5-1 and TRBJ2-4; 7 bases are a match to TRBD1. V shed 4 bases and J 8 bases; nucleotides not matched to a gene: 6. The germline gives CDR1 SGHRS, CDR2 YFSETQ. The length of the CDR3 is 13 residues. The CDR3 protein is CASSAQGRDIQYF. CDR3 nucleotide sequence: TGCGCCAGCAGCGCACAGGGGAGAGACATTCAGTACTTC.

The rearrangement joins TRBV15 to TRBJ2-4, with 7 bases identical to TRBD2. J gave up 0 bases and V 5 bases, and 13 bases lay outside the gene matches. Germline V CDR1 and CDR2: LNHNV, YYDKDF (reference sequence). CDR3 length: 18 amino acids. CDR3 nucleotides: TGTGCCACCAGCGAGCGGGATATCTCTTCTCGAGCCAAAAACATTCAGTACTTC. Its translation: CATSERDISSRAKNIQYF.

Written as DNA, the CDR3 is TGTGCTAGTGGTTTATCAGGGGCGAGTTCACCCCTCCACTTT. Protein product: CASGLSGASSPLHF. This chain uses TRBV12-5 with TRBJ1-6, with TRBD1 as a possible D gene (6 bases). The germline V gene encodes CDR1 LGHNT and CDR2 FRNRAP. This CDR3 is 14 amino acids long. The V and J ends lost 3 bases and 9 bases respectively, with 12 bases between them.

Written as DNA, the CDR3 is TGTGCCAGCTCACCACAAGGGAGGGATCGGAATGAGCAGTTCTTC. This codes for CASSPQGRDRNEQFF. The chain is built from TRBV18 and TRBJ2-1; 7 positions match TRBD2. Germline CDR1 reads KGHSH; CDR2 reads LQKENI. CDR3 size: 15 residues. Trimming at V came to 1 base and at J to 7 bases, leaving 7 bases not matched to a gene.

This chain connects TRBV28 to TRBJ2-7; TRBD1 agrees at 7 bases. Germline CDR1 reads MDHEN; CDR2 reads SYDVKM. This CDR3 has 14 amino acids. After removal of 5 bases from V and 3 bases from J, the junction contained 7 bases not matched to a gene. CDR3 nucleotides: TGTGCCAGCAGTGGGGGACAGAGCCTCTACGAGCAGTACTTC. Its translation is CASSGGQSLYEQYF.

The J gene is TRBJ1-4, the V gene TRBV12-5; tentative D call: TRBD1 (5 bases). V gave up 2 bases and J gave up 4 bases, with 14 bases separating them. The CDR3 is made up of 16 amino acids. The germline V gene has CDR1 LGHNT and CDR2 FRNRAP. The CDR3 protein is CASGLYGGRHNEKLFF. CDR3 DNA: TGTGCTAGTGGTTTGTACGGGGGACGCCATAATGAAAAACTGTTTTTT.

Written as DNA, the CDR3 is TGTGCCAGCAGTCGACAGTCATTCTATGGCTACACCTTC. Translation: CASSRQSFYGYTF. The V gene is TRBV12-3 or TRBV12-4, the J gene TRBJ1-2; D perhaps matches TRBD1 (5 bases). V was trimmed by 5 bases and J by 4 bases, leaving 11 bases between them. The CDR3 totals 13 residues.